Shown below are 9 T cell receptor beta chains from a single sample sequenced in a study of T cell repertoires in cytomegalovirus infection. For these TCRs, the target antigens are not known. TCRdb re-analysed the reads in MiXCR, keeping a single row per CDR3 protein. The sample records approximately 730,000 distinct CDR3 sequences, about 28% being singletons. The sample in question was cultured CD8+ T cells from PBMCs, obtained from culture after CMV antigen stimulation. The receptors here all came from a human donor in good health (CMV status not recorded). Some clones in this sample may be carry-over from other donors' samples.

A note on this clonotype: Likely a read error: the CDR3 ends without its conserved phenylalanine or tryptophan. V is TRBV7-2 and J is TRBJ1-5; TRBD1 is a possible D gene (6 bases). Germline loops: CDR1 SGHTA, CDR2 FQGNSA. The CDR3 is made up of 13 amino acids. Trimming took off 5 bases at V and 9 bases at J, with 14 bases between the two ends. The CDR3 region has the DNA TGTGCCAGCAGCCTACTCGGGGGGCGGCCCCAGCATTGT. This gives the protein CASSLLGGRPQHC.

V gene TRBV5-5 combines with J gene TRBJ2-3; 7 bases match TRBD2. The CDR3 is 20 amino acids. Germline CDR1 SGHKS, CDR2 YYEKEE (reference sequence). The J segment lost 0 bases and the V segment lost 0 bases, leaving 16 bases of the junction unmatched. This CDR3 reads CASSLGDSGTGGASTDTQYF. The CDR3 nucleotides are TGTGCCAGCAGCTTGGGAGACAGTGGGACGGGGGGTGCTAGCACAGATACGCAGTATTTT.

This clonotype was seen more than once but under ten times. The chain joins TRBV7-6 to TRBJ2-1; 8 bases match TRBD1. This CDR3 has 15 residues. The trim removed 1 base at V and 3 bases at J, leaving 2 bases unmatched. Germline V CDR1 and CDR2: SGHVS, FNYEAQ. The CDR3 is CASSLGTGNYNEQFF. DNA for the CDR3: TGTGCCAGCAGCTTAGGGACAGGGAACTACAATGAGCAGTTCTTC.

The V gene is TRBV5-4, the J gene TRBJ2-1, with D perhaps matching TRBD2 (5 bases). V was clipped by 4 bases and J by 0 bases, with 17 bases between them. This CDR3 contains 17 residues. The germline CDR1 and CDR2 sequences are SGHNT and YYREEE (reference sequence). The CDR3 region is CASSPGGIPRSYNEQFF. As DNA, the CDR3 is TGTGCCAGCAGCCCAGGAGGTATCCCCCGCTCCTACAATGAGCAGTTCTTC.

At least ten counts were recorded for this clonotype. The chain has TRBV7-2 and TRBJ2-7, with D unresolved. This CDR3 is built from 12 residues. The germline V gene encodes CDR1 SGHTA and CDR2 FQGNSA. Trimming cost V 5 bases and J 3 bases, with 8 bases left between them. This chain's CDR3 is CASSPDGYEQYV. In DNA, the CDR3 is TGTGCCAGCAGCCCCGATGGCTACGAGCAGTACGTC.

J is TRBJ1-5 and V is TRBV27; no firm D call. Trimming cost V 0 bases and J 3 bases, with 9 bases left between them. CDR3 size: 15 residues. Germline assignment: CDR1 MNHEY and CDR2 SMNVEV (reference sequence). The CDR3 here is CASSLSRTDNQPQHF. CDR3 bases: TGTGCCAGCAGTTTATCGAGGACGGACAATCAGCCCCAGCATTTT.

This chain joins TRBV11-2 and TRBJ2-7, with D maybe TRBD2 (5 bases). The CDR3 is 12 amino acids. Germline CDR1 SGHAT, CDR2 FQNNGV. V was shortened by 5 bases and J by 6 bases, with 11 bases between the two germline ends. The CDR3 sequence: CASSPDGGEQYV. The CDR3 DNA reads as TGTGCCAGCAGCCCAGACGGAGGCGAGCAGTACGTC.

This clonotype appeared a few times. The chain employs TRBV29-1 and TRBJ1-1, with TRBD1 matching 8 bases. V was pared by 5 bases and J by 3 bases, with 2 bases of the junction left unmatched. Germline CDR1 reads SQVTM; CDR2 reads ANQGSEA. The CDR3 length is 12 residues. The CDR3 DNA reads as TGCAGCGTTACAGGGGGACACACTGAAGCTTTCTTT. This translates into CSVTGGHTEAFF.

This clonotype was counted many times. V gene TRBV5-1 combines with J gene TRBJ2-1; D call uncertain. The CDR3 totals 15 residues. Germline CDR1 reads SGHRS; CDR2 reads YFSETQ. Trimming took off 0 bases at V and 0 bases at J, with 7 bases between the two ends. The DNA for the CDR3 is TGCGCCAGCAGCTTGGACGGAAGCTCCTACAATGAGCAGTTCTTC. As protein: CASSLDGSSYNEQFF.